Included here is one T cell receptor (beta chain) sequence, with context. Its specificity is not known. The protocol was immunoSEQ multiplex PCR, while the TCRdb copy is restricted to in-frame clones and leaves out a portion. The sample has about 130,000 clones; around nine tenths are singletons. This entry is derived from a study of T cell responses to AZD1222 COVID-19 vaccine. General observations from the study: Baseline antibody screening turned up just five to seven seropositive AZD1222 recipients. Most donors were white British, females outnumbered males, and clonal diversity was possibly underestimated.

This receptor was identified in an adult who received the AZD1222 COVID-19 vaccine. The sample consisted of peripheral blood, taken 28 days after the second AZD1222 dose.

In nucleotides, the CDR3 is TGTGCCAGCAGCGACTACAGGGCCGGCTCACCCCTCCACTTT. It codes for CASSDYRAGSPLHF. The rearrangement links TRBV7-9 to TRBJ1-6; TRBD1 is a possible D gene (6 bases). This CDR3 contains 14 residues. In germline, CDR1 is SEHNR, CDR2 FQNEAQ (reference sequence). V was shortened by 5 bases and J by 10 bases, with 15 bases between the two germline ends.